This is a list of T cell receptor beta chains from one sample in a study of blood T cell repertoires in COVID-19. Generated by immunoSEQ multiplex PCR, the TCRdb table keeps only in-frame clones and is missing some. The sample shows some 200,000 clones, roughly 80% of them seen only once. Material for sequencing was peripheral blood. The source of these receptors is a woman between 55 and 75 years old who had recovered from COVID-19. Both conserved end residues are part of each CDR3. D genes are given only for firm matches. The size field is filled for only some rows; it gives once, few, many or a size class.

TRBV19	.	.	13	TRBJ2-2	CASSITGAGELFF	TGTGCCAGTAGTATTACGGGGGCCGGGGAGCTGTTTTTT
TRBV7-3	.	.	15	TRBJ1-1	CASSARAGGYTEAFF	TGTGCCAGCAGCGCAAGGGCGGGGGGCTACACTGAAGCTTTCTTT
TRBV6-5	TRBD1	.	13	TRBJ2-2	CASRRQGGGELFF	TGTGCCAGCAGGCGACAGGGTGGCGGGGAGCTGTTTTTT
TRBV27	TRBD1	.	13	TRBJ1-1	CASRLDRETEAFF	TGTGCCAGCAGACTTGACAGGGAGACTGAAGCTTTCTTT
TRBV4-3	TRBD1	.	14	TRBJ1-4	CASSRDRGSPKLFF	TGCGCCAGCAGTCGAGACAGGGGGTCGCCAAAACTGTTTTTT
TRBV28	.	once	13	TRBJ1-1	CASIGQSNTEAFF	TGTGCCAGCATTGGGCAGTCGAACACTGAAGCTTTCTTT
TRBV11-2	.	.	13	TRBJ1-5	CASSEQRNQPQHF	TGTGCCAGCAGCGAGCAGCGTAATCAGCCCCAGCATTTT
TRBV5-3	.	.	16	TRBJ1-1	CARSLGANRPNTEAFF	TGTGCCAGAAGCTTAGGCGCGAACAGACCGAACACTGAAGCTTTCTTT
TRBV28	TRBD2	few	12	TRBJ2-7	CASSLTSSEQYF	TGTGCCAGCAGTCTGACTAGCTCCGAGCAGTACTTC
TRBV30	.	.	13	TRBJ1-6	CAWSPQGYSPLHF	TGTGCCTGGAGTCCGCAGGGTTATTCACCCCTCCACTTT
TRBV19	.	.	13	TRBJ1-4	CASSNWTDEKLFF	TGTGCCAGTAGTAATTGGACAGATGAAAAACTGTTTTTT
TRBV12-3/TRBV12-4	.	.	11	TRBJ1-2	CASSQGQGYTF	TGTGCCAGCAGCCAGGGGCAAGGCTACACCTTC
TRBV4-1	TRBD1	.	16	TRBJ2-7	CASSQDSGTGGYEQYF	TGCGCCAGCAGCCAAGATTCGGGGACAGGGGGCTACGAGCAGTACTTC
TRBV7-3	TRBD1	.	15	TRBJ2-1	CASSGGQGALNEQFF	TGTGCCAGCAGCGGGGGACAGGGGGCCCTCAATGAGCAGTTCTTC
TRBV12-5	TRBD1	.	14	TRBJ2-1	CASAQTGFYNEQFF	TGTGCTAGTGCCCAGACAGGGTTCTACAATGAGCAGTTCTTC
TRBV13	.	.	13	TRBJ1-1	CASLPAGGTEAFF	TGTGCCAGCCTCCCCGCGGGAGGGACTGAAGCTTTCTTT
TRBV2	TRBD2	.	15	TRBJ2-5	CASSTSRAGVETQYF	TGTGCCAGCAGTACCTCTCGAGCGGGGGTGGAGACCCAGTACTTC
TRBV10-3	TRBD2	.	17	TRBJ2-1	CAITRTSGGDSYNEQFF	TGTGCCATAACGAGGACTAGCGGGGGTGACAGCTACAATGAGCAGTTCTTC
TRBV3-1/TRBV3-2	.	.	13	TRBJ1-3	CASSQDRGNTIYF	TGTGCCAGCAGCCAAGATCGGGGAAACACCATATATTTT
TRBV28	.	.	16	TRBJ2-2	CASSRGGTVASGELFF	TGTGCCAGCAGTCGTGGCGGGACCGTGGCGTCCGGGGAGCTGTTTTTT